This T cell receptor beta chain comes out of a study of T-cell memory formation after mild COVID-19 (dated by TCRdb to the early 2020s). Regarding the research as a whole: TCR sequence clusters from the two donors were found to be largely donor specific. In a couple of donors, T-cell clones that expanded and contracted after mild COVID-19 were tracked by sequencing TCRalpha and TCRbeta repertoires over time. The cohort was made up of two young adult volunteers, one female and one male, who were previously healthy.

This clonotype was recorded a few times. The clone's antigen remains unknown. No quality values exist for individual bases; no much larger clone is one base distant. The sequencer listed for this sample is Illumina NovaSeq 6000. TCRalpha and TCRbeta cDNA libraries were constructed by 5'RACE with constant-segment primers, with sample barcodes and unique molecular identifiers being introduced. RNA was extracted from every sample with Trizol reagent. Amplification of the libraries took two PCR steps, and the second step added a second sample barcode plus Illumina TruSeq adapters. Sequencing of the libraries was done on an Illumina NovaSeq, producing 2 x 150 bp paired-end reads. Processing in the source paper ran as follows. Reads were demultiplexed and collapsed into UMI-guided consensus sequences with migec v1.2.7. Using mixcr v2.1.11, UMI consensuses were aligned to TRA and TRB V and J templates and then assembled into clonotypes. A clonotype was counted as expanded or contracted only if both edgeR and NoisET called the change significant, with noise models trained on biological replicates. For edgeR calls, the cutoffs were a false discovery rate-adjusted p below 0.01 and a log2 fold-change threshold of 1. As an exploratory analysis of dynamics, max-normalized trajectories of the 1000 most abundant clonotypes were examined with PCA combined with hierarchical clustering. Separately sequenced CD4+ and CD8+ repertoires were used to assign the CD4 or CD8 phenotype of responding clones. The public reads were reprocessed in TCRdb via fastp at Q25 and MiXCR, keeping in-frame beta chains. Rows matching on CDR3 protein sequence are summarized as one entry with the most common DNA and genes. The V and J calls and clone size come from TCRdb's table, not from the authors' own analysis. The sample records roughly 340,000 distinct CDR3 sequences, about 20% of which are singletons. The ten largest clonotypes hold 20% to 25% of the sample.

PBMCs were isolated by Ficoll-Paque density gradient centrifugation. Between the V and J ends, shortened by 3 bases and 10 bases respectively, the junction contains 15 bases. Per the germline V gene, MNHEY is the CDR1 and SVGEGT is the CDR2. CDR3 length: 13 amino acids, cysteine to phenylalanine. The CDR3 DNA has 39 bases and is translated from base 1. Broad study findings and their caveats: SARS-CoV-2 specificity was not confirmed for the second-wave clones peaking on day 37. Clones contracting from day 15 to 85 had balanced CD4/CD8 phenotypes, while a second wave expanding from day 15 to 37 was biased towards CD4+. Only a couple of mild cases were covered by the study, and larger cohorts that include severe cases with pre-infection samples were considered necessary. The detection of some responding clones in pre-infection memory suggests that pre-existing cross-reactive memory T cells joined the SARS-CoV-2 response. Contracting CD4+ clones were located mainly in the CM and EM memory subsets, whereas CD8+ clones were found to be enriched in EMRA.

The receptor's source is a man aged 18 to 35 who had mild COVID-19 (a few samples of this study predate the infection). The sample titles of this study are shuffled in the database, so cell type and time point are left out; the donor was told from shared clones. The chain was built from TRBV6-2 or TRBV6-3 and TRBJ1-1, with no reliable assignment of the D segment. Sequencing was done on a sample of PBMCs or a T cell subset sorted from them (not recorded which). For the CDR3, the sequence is CASSYAGRLGAFF. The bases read TGTGCCAGCAGTTATGCGGGCCGCCTCGGAGCTTTCTTT.